This TCR beta chain is from a study of blood T cell repertoires in COVID-19. The germline gives CDR1 SNHLY, CDR2 FYNNEI. The CDR3 contains 14 residues. V was cut by 7 bases and J by 5 bases, with 17 bases left in between. Measured with immunoSEQ multiplex PCR; TCRdb has only the in-frame clones, and not every one. The top ten hold 4.3% of the sample, which has hundreds of thousands of clones, around 84% seen once. The sample consisted of PBMCs or T cells enriched from blood (not recorded which). The chain carries TRBV2 and TRBJ1-2, with no clear D. The sequence was obtained from a man younger than 40 with acute COVID-19. Here the CDR3 reads CASTRTGFGYGYTF. In DNA form, the CDR3 reads TGTGCCAGCACCCGAACGGGTTTTGGATATGGCTACACCTTC.